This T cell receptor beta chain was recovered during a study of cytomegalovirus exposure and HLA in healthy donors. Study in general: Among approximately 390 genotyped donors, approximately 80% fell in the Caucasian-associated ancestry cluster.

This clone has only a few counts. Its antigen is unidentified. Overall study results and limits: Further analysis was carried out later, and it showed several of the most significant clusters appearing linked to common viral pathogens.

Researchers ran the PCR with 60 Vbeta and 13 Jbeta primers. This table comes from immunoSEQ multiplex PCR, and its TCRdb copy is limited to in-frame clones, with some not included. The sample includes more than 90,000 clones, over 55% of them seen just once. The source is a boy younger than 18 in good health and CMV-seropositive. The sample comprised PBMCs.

The CDR3 is CASSALGAGEQYF. CDR3 in DNA: TGTGCCAGCAGCGCCCTGGGGGCCGGGGAGCAGTACTTC. This chain links TRBV7-9 with TRBJ2-7; possibly TRBD1 for D (6 bases). The CDR3 spans 13 residues. CDR1 and CDR2 (germline): SEHNR, FQNEAQ (reference sequence). Deletions cut 5 bases from V and 7 bases from J, with 15 bases between.